Below, 32 T cell receptor beta chains from the same sample are listed, as sequenced in a study of cytomegalovirus exposure and HLA in healthy donors. The PCR made use of 60 Vbeta and 13 Jbeta primers. The method was immunoSEQ multiplex PCR; TCRdb's version includes in-frame clones alone and lacks a portion of them. The sample contains over 150,000 clones, roughly 77% of which appear only once. The source material was PBMCs. The receptors were sampled from a man aged 25 to 40 in good health and CMV-seropositive.

The CDR3 loop is CASSYPGLADNEQFF. As DNA, the CDR3 is TGTGCCAGCAGCTATCCGGGACTAGCGGACAATGAGCAGTTCTTC. The rearrangement joins TRBV5-4 to TRBJ2-1, with TRBD2 matching over 11 bases. Trimming took 3 bases from V and 5 from J; bases not matched to a gene: 4. The CDR3 sequence is 15 residues long. Germline assignment: CDR1 SGHNT and CDR2 YYREEE (reference sequence).

The chain uses TRBV15 and TRBJ2-2; TRBD1 is a possible D gene (6 bases). This CDR3 region has 11 residues. The ends were cut back, 8 bases at V and 7 bases at J, with 8 bases in the middle. The V gene's germline CDR1 is LNHNV and CDR2 YYDKDF (reference sequence). DNA of the CDR3: TGTGCCACCCGACAGGTCGGGGAGCTGTTTTTT. It encodes CATRQVGELFF.

V usage is TRBV29-1 and J usage is TRBJ2-1; the D is unclear. The length of the CDR3 is 13 residues. CDR1 SQVTM and CDR2 ANQGSEA come from the germline V gene. Trimming removed 3 bases from V and 3 bases from J, with 9 bases in between. This chain's CDR3 is CSVDLAVYNEQFF. CDR3 bases: TGCAGCGTTGATTTGGCAGTCTACAATGAGCAGTTCTTC.

V and J are TRBV6-6 and TRBJ1-2, with 8 bases matching TRBD1. The length of the CDR3 is 14 residues. Germline lookup yields CDR1 MNHNY and CDR2 SVGAGI (reference sequence). Unmatched junction bases numbered 7, after V lost 2 bases and J lost 8 bases. CDR3 nucleotides: TGTGCCAGCAGTTACCCCTCGGACAGGGTGGGCTACACCTTC. Translation gives CASSYPSDRVGYTF.

V usage is TRBV10-3 and J usage is TRBJ2-5, with 13 bases aligning to TRBD2. Germline CDR1 and CDR2: ENHRY and SYGVKD. V was clipped by 4 bases and J by 4 bases; unmatched bases: 9. This CDR3 comprises 17 residues. The CDR3 DNA follows: TGTGCCATCAGTGGAGGTGGGACTAGCGGGGTTGGAGAGACCCAGTACTTC. This encodes CAISGGGTSGVGETQYF.

This rearrangement joins TRBV6-5 to TRBJ1-2; D call uncertain. The V end lost 0 bases, the J end lost 4 bases, and 12 bases lay between the germline ends. CDR3 size: 15 residues. Germline V lookup: CDR1 MNHEY, CDR2 SVGAGI. Here the CDR3 reads CASSYSGRAFYGYTF. The CDR3 coding sequence is TGTGCCAGCAGTTACTCGGGGAGGGCCTTCTATGGCTACACCTTC.

The chain links TRBV7-9 to TRBJ1-1; 10 positions agree with TRBD1. V was clipped by 3 bases and J by 4 bases; unmatched bases: 11. CDR1 and CDR2 (germline): SEHNR, FQNEAQ (reference sequence). The length of the CDR3 is 17 residues. CDR3 nucleotides: TGTGCCAGCAGCTTGCTGAAGACAGGGGGCTACTCCACTGAAGCTTTCTTT. Its protein product is CASSLLKTGGYSTEAFF.

This clone was observed once. V usage is TRBV25-1 and J usage is TRBJ2-7, with 7 bases identical to TRBD1. V trimming: 5 bases; J trimming: 3 bases; junction bases outside the gene matches: 13. This CDR3 contains 16 residues. The germline V gene has CDR1 MGHDK and CDR2 SYGVNS. CDR3 in amino acids: CASSSNPGTAFYEQYF. CDR3 nucleotide sequence: TGTGCCAGCAGTTCTAACCCCGGGACAGCCTTCTACGAGCAGTACTTC.

The CDR3 here is CASSVPSGGANTGELFF. The CDR3, as DNA: TGTGCCAGCAGCGTACCTAGCGGGGGAGCGAACACCGGGGAGCTGTTTTTT. The gene calls are TRBV9 and TRBJ2-2; 10 bases line up with TRBD2. The ends lost 1 base at V and 0 bases at J; junction bases unmatched: 3. The germline CDR1 and CDR2 sequences are SGDLS and YYNGEE. The CDR3 covers 17 residues.

The chain carries TRBV5-4 and TRBJ2-7, with TRBD1 matching over 7 bases. V lost 2 bases and J lost 6; bases outside the gene matches: 8. The CDR3 spans 14 residues. Germline V gene lookup returns CDR1 SGHNT and CDR2 YYREEE (reference sequence). In DNA form, the CDR3 reads TGTGCCAGCAGCTTAGAGGGGGCAACACTCGAGCAGTACTTC. Translation gives CASSLEGATLEQYF.

The gene calls are TRBV4-1 and TRBJ2-7; the D gene is possibly TRBD1 (6 bases). Germline loops: CDR1 MGHRA, CDR2 YSYEKL. V lost 1 base and J 4 bases, leaving 14 bases between the germline ends. There are 15 residues in the CDR3. The CDR3 DNA sequence: TGCGCCAGCAGCCAAGCCCCCGGGACATCTTACGAGCAGTACTTC. Its protein product is CASSQAPGTSYEQYF.

V is TRBV11-3 and J is TRBJ2-1; TRBD2 is a possible D gene (6 bases). V lost 5 bases and J 0 bases, leaving 14 bases between the germline ends. This CDR3 spans 16 amino acids. Germline values: CDR1 SGHNT, CDR2 YENEEA. DNA of the CDR3: TGTGCCAGCAGCCAGGGACTCCTCGGCTCCTACAATGAGCAGTTCTTC. This codes for CASSQGLLGSYNEQFF.

V usage is TRBV27 and J usage is TRBJ1-5; no definite D call. Germline CDR1 is MNHEY and CDR2 is SMNVEV (reference sequence). This CDR3 has 14 amino acids. The V end lost 3 bases, the J end lost 2 bases, and 8 bases lay between the germline ends. In nucleotides, the CDR3 is TGTGCCAGCAGTTTTGGGCAGGGCAATCAGCCCCAGCATTTT. Protein: CASSFGQGNQPQHF.

This clone was seen a single time. This chain connects TRBV29-1 to TRBJ2-5; 13 nucleotides line up with TRBD2. Germline trimming cut 3 bases from V and 0 bases from J; bases unmatched to any gene: 7. CDR1 and CDR2 (germline): SQVTM, ANQGSEA. The CDR3 is made up of 17 amino acids. CDR3 nucleotides: TGCAGCGTTGATGGACTAGCGGGGGAGACATACCAAGAGACCCAGTACTTC. Protein product: CSVDGLAGETYQETQYF.

The rearrangement joins TRBV1 to TRBJ2-3; the table's D call, TRBD2, was not checked against the DNA. TRBV1 is shown as a pseudogene. The CDR3 is 17 residues long. The CDR3 loop reads CTSSQDGAGGHIDTQYF. The CDR3 DNA reads TGCACCAGCAGCCAAGATGGAGCGGGGGGCCATATAGATACGCAGTATTTT.

V gene TRBV19 combines with J gene TRBJ2-4; TRBD2 is a possible D gene (5 bases). Germline CDR1 is LNHDA and CDR2 is SQIVND (reference sequence). V was pared by 7 bases and J by 5 bases, with 18 bases between. The CDR3 runs to 15 residues. The CDR3 spells CASNQRGGQENIQYF. In DNA, the CDR3 is TGTGCCAGTAACCAAAGAGGCGGGCAGGAAAACATTCAGTACTTC.

V usage is TRBV25-1 and J usage is TRBJ2-5, with D maybe TRBD2 (6 bases). Trimming pared 3 bases from V and 4 bases from J, leaving 12 bases between. The CDR3 extends over 14 amino acids. Germline CDR1 is MGHDK and CDR2 is SYGVNS. CDR3 sequence (DNA): TGTGCCAGCAGTGATCCTCTAGCGCGAGAGACCCAGTACTTC. It codes for CASSDPLARETQYF. The complete variable domain, with remaining parts taken from reference TRBV25-1 and TRBJ2-5, reads EADIYQTPRYLVIGTGKKITLECSQTMGHDKMYWYQQDPGMELHLIHYSYGVNSTEKGDLSSESTVSRIRTEHFPLTLESARPSHTSQYLCASSDPLARETQYFGPGTRLLVL.

Concerning this clone itself: The same CDR3 is also encoded by other DNA sequences in this sample. The rearrangement links TRBV7-6 to TRBJ2-3, with 7 positions matching TRBD2. J was trimmed by 2 bases and V by 2 bases; bases with no gene match: 7. Germline CDR1 is SGHVS and CDR2 is FNYEAQ. This CDR3 comprises 16 residues. The CDR3 spells CASSLILAGDTDTQYF. As DNA, the CDR3 is TGTGCCAGCAGCTTAATTCTGGCGGGGGACACAGATACGCAGTATTTT.

V and J are TRBV4-1 and TRBJ1-4; D not certain. This CDR3 spans 14 amino acids. V shed 0 bases and J shed 8 bases, with 10 bases lying between them. CDR1 and CDR2 (germline): MGHRA, YSYEKL. The CDR3 region is CASSQENRGEKLFF. The CDR3 DNA reads TGCGCCAGCAGCCAAGAGAACAGAGGGGAAAAACTGTTTTTT.

The V and J genes are TRBV6-6 and TRBJ2-7; 8 bases match TRBD2. V shed 7 bases, J shed 4 bases, and the junction held 12 bases outside the gene matches. Germline V gene data show CDR1 as MNHNY and CDR2 as SVGAGI (reference sequence). The length of the CDR3 is 15 residues. The CDR3 loop is CASTYPRGADYEQYF. CDR3 nucleotides: TGTGCCAGCACCTACCCGCGGGGGGCCGATTACGAGCAGTACTTC.

The CDR3 protein is CASSARQKNTEAFF. CDR3 bases: TGTGCCAGCAGCGCAAGACAGAAGAACACTGAAGCTTTCTTT. The chain carries TRBV9 and TRBJ1-1; D may be TRBD1 (5 bases). Germline values: CDR1 SGDLS, CDR2 YYNGEE. CDR3 length: 14 residues. The V gene lost 3 bases and the J gene lost 1 base, with 10 bases spanning the gap.

V is TRBV5-4 and J is TRBJ2-7, with TRBD1 matching 10 bases. J gave up 1 base and V 4 bases, and 2 bases lay outside the gene matches. CDR1 and CDR2 (germline): SGHNT, YYREEE (reference sequence). This CDR3 region has 14 residues. The CDR3 is CASSRDRGSYEQYF. The CDR3 region has the DNA TGTGCCAGCAGCCGGGACAGGGGTTCCTACGAGCAGTACTTC. Supplemented by reference TRBV5-4 and TRBJ2-7, the full variable domain reads ETGVTQSPTHLIKTRGQQVTLRCSSQSGHNTVSWYQQALGQGPQFIFQYYREEENGRGNFPPRFSGLQFPNYSSELNVNALELDDSALYLCASSRDRGSYEQYFGPGTRLTVT.

The CDR3 here is CASSYSVFRGTGELFF. The CDR3 DNA sequence: TGTGCCAGCAGTTACTCGGTCTTCCGGGGAACCGGGGAGCTGTTTTTT. The genes are TRBV6-5 and TRBJ2-2; tentative D call: TRBD2 (5 bases). V lost 0 bases to trimming and J lost 5 bases, with 13 bases between them. The CDR3 sequence is 16 residues long. Germline CDR1 MNHEY, CDR2 SVGAGI.

The chain couples TRBV13 to TRBJ1-3; no definite D call. The CDR3 length is 11 residues. Germline V lookup: CDR1 PRHDT, CDR2 FYEKMQ (reference sequence). V was clipped by 6 bases and J by 7 bases, with 7 bases between them. The DNA for the CDR3 is TGTGCCAGCAGGGCGGGGAACACCATATATTTT. Its translation is CASRAGNTIYF.

The V and J genes are TRBV7-3 and TRBJ2-3; 7 positions agree with TRBD2. This CDR3 is built from 15 residues. The germline V gene has CDR1 SGHTA and CDR2 FQGTGA. After removal of 6 bases from V and 2 bases from J, the junction contained 8 bases not matched to a gene. CDR3 nucleotides: TGTGCCAGCAGTCCCTCGAGCGGGGCCACAGATACGCAGTATTTT. Protein: CASSPSSGATDTQYF.

This chain joins TRBV7-2 and TRBJ2-1; 7 positions agree with TRBD2. The V segment lost 5 bases and the J segment 4 bases; nucleotides outside the gene matches: 17. Germline lookup yields CDR1 SGHTA and CDR2 FQGNSA. The CDR3 covers 18 residues. The CDR3 sequence is CASSPKAPGTNLYNEQFF. For the CDR3, the DNA is TGTGCCAGCAGCCCAAAAGCACCCGGGACTAACTTATACAATGAGCAGTTCTTC.

This clone was seen a single time. In nucleotides, the CDR3 is TGTGCCAGCAGCTTAGGACCGGGGGAGCAGTACTTC. Encoded protein: CASSLGPGEQYF. The gene calls are TRBV5-4 and TRBJ2-7, with a possible D match to TRBD2 (5 bases). The germline CDR1 and CDR2 sequences are SGHNT and YYREEE (reference sequence). V was shortened by 2 bases and J by 7 bases, with 10 bases between the two germline ends. This CDR3 region has 12 residues.

The chain uses TRBV20-1 and TRBJ2-7; D is undetermined. The CDR3 runs to 11 residues. Germline V gene data show CDR1 as DFQATT and CDR2 as SNEGSKA (reference sequence). V gave up 2 bases and J gave up 5 bases, with 7 bases separating them. The CDR3 DNA follows: TGCAGTGCTAGATCCGGTGACGAGCAGTACTTC. Translating it yields CSARSGDEQYF.

A few counts support this clone. This chain links TRBV29-1 with TRBJ2-1; 8 bases agree with TRBD2. From germline, CDR1 is SQVTM and CDR2 ANQGSEA. CDR3 length: 14 amino acids. The trim removed 7 bases at V and 7 bases at J, leaving 12 bases unmatched. The CDR3 is CSAKTGGASNEQFF. DNA for the CDR3: TGCAGCGCAAAAACCGGGGGGGCGAGTAATGAGCAGTTCTTC.

The chain has TRBV7-3 and TRBJ1-1; D is ambiguous. Trimming shortened V by 5 bases and J by 1 base, and 8 bases separated the two germline ends. CDR3 length equals 13 residues. Looked up from germline, CDR1 is SGHTA and CDR2 is FQGTGA. CDR3 protein: CASSLTTNTEAFF. The CDR3 bases are TGTGCCAGCAGCCTGACAACGAACACTGAAGCTTTCTTT.

The chain couples TRBV5-1 to TRBJ1-2; D is undetermined. CDR1 and CDR2 from the germline V gene are SGHRS and YFSETQ. The V end lost 2 bases, the J end lost 8 bases, and 13 bases lay between the germline ends. CDR3 size: 13 residues. CDR3 nucleotide sequence: TGCGCCAGCAGCTTTGGCAGCGACCCAGGCTACACCTTC. Its protein is CASSFGSDPGYTF. Full variable domain (missing parts from reference TRBV5-1 and TRBJ1-2): KAGVTQTPRYLIKTRGQQVTLSCSPISGHRSVSWYQQTPGQGLQFLFEYFSETQRNKGNFPGRFSGRQFSNSRSEMNVSTLELGDSALYLCASSFGSDPGYTFGSGTRLTVV.

This chain connects TRBV28 to TRBJ2-7; TRBD2 aligns across 7 bases. The CDR3 totals 16 residues. Germline CDR1 and CDR2: MDHEN and SYDVKM. The V gene end was trimmed by 3 bases and the J gene end by 4 bases; junction bases not matched to a gene: 12. DNA of the CDR3: TGTGCCAGCAGTTTGAGAGCGGGGAAGGGTGGGTACGAGCAGTACTTC. This sequence encodes CASSLRAGKGGYEQYF. Based on the CDR3 plus reference TRBV28 and TRBJ2-7, the full variable domain is DVKVTQSSRYLVKRTGEKVFLECVQDMDHENMFWYRQDPGLGLRLIYFSYDVKMKEKGDIPEGYSVSREKKERFSLILESASTNQTSMYLCASSLRAGKGGYEQYFGPGTRLTVT.